This T cell receptor beta chain was obtained from a study of cytomegalovirus exposure and HLA in healthy donors. Study-level findings and limits: Presence/absence analyses supposed approximately even sequencing depth among donors.

Amplification used 60 Vbeta primers and 13 Jbeta primers. Sequencing was performed with immunoSEQ multiplex PCR; in TCRdb, only in-frame clones are kept and a portion is missing. Seen here are around 140,000 clones, about 75% observed once, and the top ten hold more than 1.1%. The length of the CDR3 is 16 residues. Germline V gene data show CDR1 as LGHNA and CDR2 as YNFKEQ. V dropped 0 bases and J dropped 4; count of bases not matched to a gene: 6. Of note for this clone: Its antigen is unknown.

Specimen: PBMCs. V gene TRBV4-2 combines with J gene TRBJ1-2, with 9 bases that match TRBD1. The sequence derives from a woman in her forties in good health and CMV-seronegative. Here the CDR3 DNA reads TGTGCCAGCAGCCAAGATCCGGGACAGGGATCCTATGGCTACACCTTC. It encodes CASSQDPGQGSYGYTF.